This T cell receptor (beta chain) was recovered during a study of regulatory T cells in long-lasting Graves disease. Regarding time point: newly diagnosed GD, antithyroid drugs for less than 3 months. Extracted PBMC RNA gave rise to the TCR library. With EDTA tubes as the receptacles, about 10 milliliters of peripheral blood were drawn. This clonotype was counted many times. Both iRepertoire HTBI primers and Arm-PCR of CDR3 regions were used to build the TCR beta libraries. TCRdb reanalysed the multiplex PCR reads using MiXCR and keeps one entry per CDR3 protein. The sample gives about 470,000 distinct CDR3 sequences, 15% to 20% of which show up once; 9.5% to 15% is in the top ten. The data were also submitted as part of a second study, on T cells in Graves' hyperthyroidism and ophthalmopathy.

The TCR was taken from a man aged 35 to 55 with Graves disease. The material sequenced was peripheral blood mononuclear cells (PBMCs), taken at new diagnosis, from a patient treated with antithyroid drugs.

The CDR3 protein is CASRAPGLAPYNEQFF. The CDR3 nucleotides read TGTGCCAGCAGGGCCCCGGGACTAGCCCCCTACAATGAGCAGTTCTTC. The chain is built from TRBV28 and TRBJ2-1; 9 nucleotides agree with TRBD2. Germline trimming cut 6 bases from V and 2 bases from J; bases unmatched to any gene: 8. The length of the CDR3 is 16 residues. Germline V gene data show CDR1 as MDHEN and CDR2 as SYDVKM.